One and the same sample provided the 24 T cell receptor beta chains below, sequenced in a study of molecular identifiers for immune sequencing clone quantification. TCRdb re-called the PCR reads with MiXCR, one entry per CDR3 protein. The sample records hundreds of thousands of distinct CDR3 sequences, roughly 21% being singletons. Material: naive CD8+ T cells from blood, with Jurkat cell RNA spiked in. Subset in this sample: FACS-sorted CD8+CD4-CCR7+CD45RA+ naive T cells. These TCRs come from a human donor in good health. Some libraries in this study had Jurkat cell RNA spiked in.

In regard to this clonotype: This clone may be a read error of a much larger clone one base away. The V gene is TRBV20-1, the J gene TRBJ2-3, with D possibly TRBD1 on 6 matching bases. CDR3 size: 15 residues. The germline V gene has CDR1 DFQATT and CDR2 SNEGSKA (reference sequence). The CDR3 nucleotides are TGCAGTGCTCCCAAGGCACAGGGACGCACAGATACGCAGTGTTTT. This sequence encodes CSAPKAQGRTDTQCF.

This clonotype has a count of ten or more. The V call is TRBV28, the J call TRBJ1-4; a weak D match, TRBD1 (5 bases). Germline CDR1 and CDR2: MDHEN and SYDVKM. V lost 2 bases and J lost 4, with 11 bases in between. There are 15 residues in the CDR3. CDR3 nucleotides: TGTGCCAGCAGTTTAAGAGACAGATATAATGAAAAACTGTTTTTT. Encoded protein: CASSLRDRYNEKLFF.

The CDR3 reads CASSSPDGVGELFF. DNA for the CDR3: TGTGCCAGCAGTTCCCCCGACGGAGTCGGGGAGCTGTTTTTT. This rearrangement joins TRBV12-3 or TRBV12-4 to TRBJ2-2, with D unresolved. The CDR3 spans 14 residues. The V end lost 4 bases, the J end lost 7 bases, and 13 bases lay between the germline ends.

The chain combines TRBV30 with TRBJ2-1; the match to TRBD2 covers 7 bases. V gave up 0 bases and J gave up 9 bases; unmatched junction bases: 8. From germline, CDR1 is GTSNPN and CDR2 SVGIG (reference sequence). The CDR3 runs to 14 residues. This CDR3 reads CAWSVLGRYGEQFF. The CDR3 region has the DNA TGTGCCTGGAGTGTACTCGGGAGGTACGGTGAGCAGTTCTTC.

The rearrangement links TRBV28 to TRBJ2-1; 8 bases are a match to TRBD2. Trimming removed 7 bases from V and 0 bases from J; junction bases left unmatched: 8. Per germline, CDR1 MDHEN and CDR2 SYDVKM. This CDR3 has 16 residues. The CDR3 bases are TGTGCCAGCACTAATAGCGGGGCTAGCTCCTACAATGAGCAGTTCTTC. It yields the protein CASTNSGASSYNEQFF.

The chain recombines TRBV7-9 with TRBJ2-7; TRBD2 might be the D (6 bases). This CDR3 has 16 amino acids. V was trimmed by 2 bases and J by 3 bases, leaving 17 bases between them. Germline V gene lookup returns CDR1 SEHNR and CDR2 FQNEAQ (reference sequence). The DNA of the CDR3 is TGTGCCAGCAGCTTAACGTACGGGGGTCCCCTCTACGAGCAGTACTTC. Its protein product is CASSLTYGGPLYEQYF.

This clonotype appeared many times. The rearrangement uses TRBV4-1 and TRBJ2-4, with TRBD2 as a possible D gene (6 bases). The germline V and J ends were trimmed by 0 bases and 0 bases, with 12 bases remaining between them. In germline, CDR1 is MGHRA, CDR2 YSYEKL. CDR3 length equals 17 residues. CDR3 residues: CASSQERGSLAKNIQYF. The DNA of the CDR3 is TGCGCCAGCAGCCAAGAACGGGGGTCATTAGCCAAAAACATTCAGTACTTC.

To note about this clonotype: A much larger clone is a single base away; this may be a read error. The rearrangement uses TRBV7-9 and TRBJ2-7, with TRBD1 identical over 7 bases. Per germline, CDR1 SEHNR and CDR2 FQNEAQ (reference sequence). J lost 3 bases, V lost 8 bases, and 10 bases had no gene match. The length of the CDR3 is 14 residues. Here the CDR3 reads CASGSRDSLYEQYF. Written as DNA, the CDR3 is TGTGCCAGCGGCTCCAGGGACAGCCTCTACGAGCAGTACTTC.

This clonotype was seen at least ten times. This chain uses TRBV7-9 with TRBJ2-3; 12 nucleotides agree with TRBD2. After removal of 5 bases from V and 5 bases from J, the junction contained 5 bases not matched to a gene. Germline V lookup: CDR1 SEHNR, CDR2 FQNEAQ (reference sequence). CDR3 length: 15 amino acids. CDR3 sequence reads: CASSTTSGGGDTQYF. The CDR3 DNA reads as TGTGCCAGCAGCACGACTAGCGGGGGAGGAGATACGCAGTATTTT.

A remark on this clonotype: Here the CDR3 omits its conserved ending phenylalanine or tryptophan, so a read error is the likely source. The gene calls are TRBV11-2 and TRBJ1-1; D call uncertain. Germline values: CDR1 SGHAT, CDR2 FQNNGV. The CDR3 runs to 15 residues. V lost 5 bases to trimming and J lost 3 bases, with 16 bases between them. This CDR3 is CASSPFPVGYTEAFL. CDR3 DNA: TGTGCCAGCAGCCCATTTCCGGTGGGCTACACTGAAGCTTTCCTT.

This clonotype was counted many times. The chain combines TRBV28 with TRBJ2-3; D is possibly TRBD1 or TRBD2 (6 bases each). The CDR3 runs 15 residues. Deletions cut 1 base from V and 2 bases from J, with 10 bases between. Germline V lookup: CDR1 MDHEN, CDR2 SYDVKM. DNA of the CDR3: TGTGCCAGCAGTTTATCGGGGGCCCCCACAGATACGCAGTATTTT. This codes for CASSLSGAPTDTQYF.

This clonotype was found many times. As DNA, the CDR3 is TGTGCCAGCAGTTTAGTTGGCGGGACGGTAGGACCTGAAGCTTTCTTT. It is translated as CASSLVGGTVGPEAFF. This sequence joins TRBV12-3 or TRBV12-4 and TRBJ1-1; possibly TRBD1 for D (5 bases). The CDR3 has 16 residues. The V and J ends lost 1 base and 6 bases respectively, with 18 bases between them.

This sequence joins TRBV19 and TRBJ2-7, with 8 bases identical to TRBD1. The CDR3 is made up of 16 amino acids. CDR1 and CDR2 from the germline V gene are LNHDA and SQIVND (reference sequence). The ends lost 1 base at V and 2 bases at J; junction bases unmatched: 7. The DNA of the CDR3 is TGTGCCAGTAGTATAGGACTCCGGGACAGGACCTACGAGCAGTACTTC. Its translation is CASSIGLRDRTYEQYF.

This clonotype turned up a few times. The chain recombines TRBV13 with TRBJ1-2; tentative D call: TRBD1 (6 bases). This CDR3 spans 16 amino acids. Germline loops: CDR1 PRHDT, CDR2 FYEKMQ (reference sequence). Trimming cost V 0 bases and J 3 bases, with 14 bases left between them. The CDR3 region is CASSLGLTGFYYGYTF. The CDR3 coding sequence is TGTGCCAGCAGCTTAGGATTAACAGGGTTCTACTATGGCTACACCTTC. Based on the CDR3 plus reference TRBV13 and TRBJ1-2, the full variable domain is AAGVIQSPRHLIKEKRETATLKCYPIPRHDTVYWYQQGPGQDPQFLISFYEKMQSDKGSIPDRFSAQQFSDYHSELNMSSLELGDSALYFCASSLGLTGFYYGYTFGSGTRLTVV.

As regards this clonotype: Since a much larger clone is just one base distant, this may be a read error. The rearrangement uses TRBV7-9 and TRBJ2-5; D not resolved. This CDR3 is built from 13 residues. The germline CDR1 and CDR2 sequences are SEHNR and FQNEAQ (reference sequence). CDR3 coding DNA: TGTGCCAGCCTGACGGCAGCCCAAGAGACCCAGTGCTTC. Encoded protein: CASLTAAQETQCF.

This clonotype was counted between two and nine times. This CDR3 reads CASSSRENSYNEQFF. CDR3 DNA sequence: TGTGCCAGCAGCTCGCGGGAGAACTCCTACAATGAGCAGTTCTTC. The rearrangement uses TRBV5-4 and TRBJ2-1; the match to TRBD2 covers 7 bases. V trimming: 3 bases; J trimming: 0 bases; junction bases outside the gene matches: 3. This CDR3 is 15 amino acids long. CDR1 and CDR2 from the germline V gene are SGHNT and YYREEE (reference sequence).

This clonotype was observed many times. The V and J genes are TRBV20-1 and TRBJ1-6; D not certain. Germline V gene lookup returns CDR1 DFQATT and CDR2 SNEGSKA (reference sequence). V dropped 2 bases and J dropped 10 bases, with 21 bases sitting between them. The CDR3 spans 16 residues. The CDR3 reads CSARHSPGDIGSPLHF. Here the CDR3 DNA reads TGCAGTGCTAGACATAGCCCCGGGGATATAGGGTCACCCCTCCACTTT.

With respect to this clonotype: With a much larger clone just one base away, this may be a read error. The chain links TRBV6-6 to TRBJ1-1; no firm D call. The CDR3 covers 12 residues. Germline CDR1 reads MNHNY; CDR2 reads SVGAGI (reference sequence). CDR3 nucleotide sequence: TGTGCCAGCATCCTGGGAGCCACTGAAGCTCTCTTT. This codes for CASILGATEALF.

Here the CDR3 reads CASSQTDGGYGYTF. DNA for the CDR3: TGTGCCAGCAGCCAAACTGACGGAGGCTATGGCTACACCTTC. The gene calls are TRBV3-1 and TRBJ1-2, with D hard to call. CDR3 length equals 14 residues. Germline V gene sequence: CDR1 LGHDT, CDR2 YNNKEL (reference sequence). The V end was cut by 2 bases, the J end by 4 bases, with 11 bases between.

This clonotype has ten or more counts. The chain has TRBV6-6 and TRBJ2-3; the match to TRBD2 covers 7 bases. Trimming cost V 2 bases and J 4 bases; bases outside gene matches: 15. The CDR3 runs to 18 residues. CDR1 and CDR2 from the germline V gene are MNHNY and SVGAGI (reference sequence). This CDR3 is CASSYVRLAYTSADTQYF. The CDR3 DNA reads TGTGCCAGCAGTTACGTTAGACTAGCCTACACTTCGGCAGATACGCAGTATTTT.

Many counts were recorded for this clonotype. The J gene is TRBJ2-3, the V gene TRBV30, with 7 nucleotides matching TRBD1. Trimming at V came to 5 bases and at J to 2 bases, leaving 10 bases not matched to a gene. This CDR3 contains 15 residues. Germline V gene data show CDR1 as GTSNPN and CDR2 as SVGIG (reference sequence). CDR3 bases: TGTGCCTGGGTTACAGGGGCCTCCTCCACAGATACGCAGTATTTT. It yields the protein CAWVTGASSTDTQYF.

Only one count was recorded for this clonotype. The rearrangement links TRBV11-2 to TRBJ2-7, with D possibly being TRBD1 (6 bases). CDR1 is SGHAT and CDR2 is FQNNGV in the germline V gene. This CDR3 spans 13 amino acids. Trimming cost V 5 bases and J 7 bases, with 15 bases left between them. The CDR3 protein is CASSPDRQREQYF. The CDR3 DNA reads TGTGCCAGCAGCCCTGACAGGCAAAGAGAGCAGTACTTC.

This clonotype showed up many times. In nucleotides, the CDR3 is TGTGCCAGCAGCTACTATAGCGGGAGCGTCTACAATGAGCAGTTCTTC. Translated, it gives CASSYYSGSVYNEQFF. The chain links TRBV11-2 to TRBJ2-1, with TRBD2 matching 9 bases. The CDR3 covers 16 residues. The germline gives CDR1 SGHAT, CDR2 FQNNGV. Losses at the gene ends were 4 bases for V and 3 bases for J; bases not matched to a gene: 7. The full variable domain, its missing parts supplied by reference TRBV11-2 and TRBJ2-1, is EAGVAQSPRYKIIEKRQSVAFWCNPISGHATLYWYQQILGQGPKLLIQFQNNGVVDDSQLPKDRFSAERLKGVDSTLKIQPAKLEDSAVYLCASSYYSGSVYNEQFFGPGTRLTVL.

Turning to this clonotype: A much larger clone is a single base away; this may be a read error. The CDR3 reads CTSSPRDGSSYEQYF. DNA of the CDR3: TGTACCAGCAGCCCACGGGACGGGAGCTCCTACGAGCAGTACTTC. The chain links TRBV7-9 to TRBJ2-7; perhaps TRBD2 as D (6 bases). Germline CDR1 reads SEHNR; CDR2 reads FQNEAQ (reference sequence). The CDR3 is 15 amino acids. The variable domain in full, completed from reference TRBV7-9 and TRBJ2-7, reads DTGVSQNPRHKITKRGQNVTFRCDPISEHNRLYWYRQTLGQGPEFLTYFQNEAQLEKSRLLSDRFSAERPKGSFSTLEIQRTEQGDSAMYLCTSSPRDGSSYEQYFGPGTRLTVT.